This T cell receptor (beta chain) was recovered during a study of T cell repertoires in cytomegalovirus infection. TCRdb independently ran MiXCR on the reads; one entry per CDR3 protein. Here the sample spans about 360,000 distinct CDR3 sequences, 18% being singletons. Trimming removed 1 base at V and 2 bases at J, with 13 bases between. This CDR3 has 15 residues. Germline CDR1 and CDR2: SGHNT and YYREEE (reference sequence). The chain joins TRBV5-4 to TRBJ2-7; D is unresolved. Material: PBMCs. This sequence originates from a human donor in good health (CMV status not recorded). Some clones in this sample may be carry-over from other donors' samples. The DNA for the CDR3 is TGTGCCAGCAGCTTGAAGGTGACAAGCACCTACGAGCAGTACTTC. Encoded protein: CASSLKVTSTYEQYF.